The sequence of this TCR beta chain was determined in a study of Graves' ophthalmopathy and Graves' hyperthyroidism. Study findings and constraints: Separation of ophthalmopathy from stable hyperthyroidism was achieved by a 13-signature model, at 85% to 90% sensitivity and 81.08% specificity.

The study amplified TCR beta CDR3 regions using RNA transcripts. The library came from an HTBI-primed first-round RT-PCR and a second-round multiplex PCR. TCRdb processed the multiplex PCR reads anew with MiXCR; each CDR3 protein has one entry. The sample contains 170,000 or so distinct CDR3 sequences, around 40% of which appear only once. The CDR3 loop spans 13 amino acids. V dropped 7 bases and J dropped 6; count of bases not matched to a gene: 10. Germline V CDR1 and CDR2: SQVTM, ANQGSEA. On this clonotype: What it binds is unknown.

Active ophthalmopathy (CAS at least 3, NOSPECS at least 4), lasting under 3 months. Lactation, pregnancy, uncontrolled infections and other autoimmune diseases were all grounds for excluding patients. The diagnostic workup employed clinical symptoms, serum thyroxine, TRAb, thyroid ultrasound and orbital computed tomography. What was sequenced was peripheral blood. The clonotype comes from a man in his thirties or forties with Graves' ophthalmopathy. The rearrangement joins TRBV29-1 to TRBJ1-1; 8 nucleotides agree with TRBD1. The CDR3 region is CSALGQGFAEAFF. The CDR3 DNA follows: TGCAGCGCACTCGGACAGGGCTTCGCTGAAGCTTTCTTT.